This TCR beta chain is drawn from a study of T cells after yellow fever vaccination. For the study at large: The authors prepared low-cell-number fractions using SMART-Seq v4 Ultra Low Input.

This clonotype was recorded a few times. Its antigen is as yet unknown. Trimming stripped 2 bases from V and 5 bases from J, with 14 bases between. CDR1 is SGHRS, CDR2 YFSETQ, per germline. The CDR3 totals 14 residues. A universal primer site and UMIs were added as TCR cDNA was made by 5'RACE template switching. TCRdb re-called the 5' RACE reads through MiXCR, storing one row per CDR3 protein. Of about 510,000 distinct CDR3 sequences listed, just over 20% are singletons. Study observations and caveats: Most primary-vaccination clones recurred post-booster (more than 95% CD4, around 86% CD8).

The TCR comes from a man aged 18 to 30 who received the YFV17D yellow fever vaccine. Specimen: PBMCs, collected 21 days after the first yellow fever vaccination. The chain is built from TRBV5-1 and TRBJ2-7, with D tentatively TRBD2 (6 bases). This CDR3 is CASSFGGSLDEQYF. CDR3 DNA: TGCGCCAGCAGCTTCGGAGGGTCCCTTGACGAGCAGTACTTC.